The entry below gives a single T cell receptor (beta chain) sequence along with its context. Which antigen it targets is not known. Base qualities are not recorded, but no much larger clone differs from it by a single base. The cysteine opens and the phenylalanine closes a CDR3 of 15 amino acids. The kept DNA is CDR3 alone, 45 bases in frame from the first base. The germline V gene sets CDR1 to SGHRS and CDR2 to YFSETQ. V gives up 3 bases and J gives up 8 bases, and the segment between their germline ends measures 17 bases. The run used an Illumina HiSeq 2500. Quantitative 5'-RACE with molecular barcodes was the method used to prepare the TCR beta libraries. As for how the authors treated the data: To identify disease-linked TCR variants, a new computational method was used, one built on a probabilistic model of VDJ rearrangement. The public reads were reprocessed in TCRdb via fastp at Q25 and MiXCR, keeping in-frame beta chains. Rows are combined by CDR3 protein, so each entry shows the most common genes and DNA. The authors' filters were not applied to this entry. This sample holds some 840,000 distinct CDR3 sequences; roughly 10% were observed only once. The top ten hold just over 0.5% of the sample.

This record belongs to a study of CD8 T cells in ankylosing spondylitis (dated by TCRdb to the late 2010s). With regard to the full study: To find TCR variants linked to disease, the study profiled T cell receptor beta repertoires in ankylosing spondylitis patients and healthy donors. The full study cohort was made up of approximately 24 ankylosing spondylitis patients and 108 healthy donors. Peripheral blood samples were taken, and synovial fluid was additionally collected from ankylosing spondylitis patients.

The paper's findings and limits, for the study overall: Some motif variants had previously been reported in the synovial fluid and blood of reactive arthritis patients, which suggests shared mechanisms of disease initiation. Blood from ankylosing spondylitis patients appeared to be characterized by a TCR beta motif composed of eight highly homologous amino acid variants. Significant enrichment of the disease-linked clones was reported in matched synovial fluid samples from ankylosing spondylitis patients. The disease-linked clones showed a CD8+ phenotype and occurred at relatively low frequencies in peripheral blood.

This TCR came from a male donor with ankylosing spondylitis. The rearrangement combines TRBV5-1 with TRBJ1-4; a tentative D match to TRBD1 spans 5 bases. The specimen sequenced was blood, either unsorted or a sorted T cell fraction (not recorded which). The nucleotide sequence reads as follows: TGCGCCAGCAGCTCATCCGGGACGGCGGGGGAAAAACTGTTTTTT. Translated, it reads CASSSSGTAGEKLFF.